The 17 T cell receptor beta chains reported below all come from one sample, sequenced in a study of beta chain features in type 1 diabetes. The investigators reverse transcribed all of the isolated RNA, so they sequenced expressed TCRB transcripts. Data came from immunoSEQ multiplex PCR; TCRdb stores just in-frame clones and leaves some out. The sample contains 250,000 to 300,000 clones, around 7.8% of which appear only once. Source material: central memory CD4+ T cells from blood. Receptor source: a woman between 18 and 29 years old in good health.

V gene TRBV7-2 combines with J gene TRBJ2-1; 7 bases match TRBD2. The CDR3 covers 17 residues. The J segment lost 8 bases and the V segment lost 5 bases, leaving 18 bases of the junction unmatched. Germline lookup yields CDR1 SGHTA and CDR2 FQGNSA. CDR3 sequence (DNA): TGTGCCAGCAGCGAGGCCGCTTCGGCGGGAGCGGGGTATGAGCAGTTCTTC. This encodes CASSEAASAGAGYEQFF.

The chain has TRBV28 and TRBJ1-6; D is possibly TRBD1 (6 bases). Germline V gives CDR1 MDHEN, CDR2 SYDVKM. The CDR3 sequence is 15 residues long. The germline V and J ends were trimmed by 6 bases and 8 bases, with 17 bases remaining between them. In DNA form, the CDR3 reads TGTGCCAGCAGCAGCTCAGGGGATGCTGATTCACCCCTCCACTTT. Its protein is CASSSSGDADSPLHF.

In its sample, this clone was seen a few times. This chain joins TRBV9 and TRBJ2-3; D might be TRBD2 (5 bases). In germline, CDR1 is SGDLS, CDR2 YYNGEE. V lost 3 bases and J 2 bases, leaving 16 bases between the germline ends. The CDR3 has 16 residues. In DNA form, the CDR3 reads TGTGCCAGCAGCGCTGACGGGGTGGACTTCACAGATACGCAGTATTTT. It encodes CASSADGVDFTDTQYF.

This clone was seen only a few times. The same CDR3 can be traced to other DNA sequences in this sample. The V gene is TRBV6-1, the J gene TRBJ2-6, with 8 bases aligning to TRBD1. This CDR3 comprises 15 residues. Germline-derived CDR1 and CDR2 are MNHNS and SASEGT. The V segment lost 10 bases and the J segment 0 bases; nucleotides outside the gene matches: 5. The CDR3, as DNA: TGTGCCACCCGAACAGGGGGCTCTGGGGCCAACGTCCTGACTTTC. It yields the protein CATRTGGSGANVLTF.

This clone was seen only a few times. This sequence joins TRBV28 and TRBJ2-1; the match to TRBD2 covers 7 bases. The J segment lost 5 bases and the V segment lost 8 bases, leaving 12 bases of the junction unmatched. The germline gives CDR1 MDHEN, CDR2 SYDVKM. The CDR3 has 15 residues. As DNA, the CDR3 is TGTGCCAGCGCAGGACCGGGAGGCGCCCACAATGAGCAGTTCTTC. Translated, it gives CASAGPGGAHNEQFF.

This clone was seen a few times. V is TRBV2 and J is TRBJ1-1; 7 positions agree with TRBD1. J lost 3 bases, V lost 7 bases, and 5 bases had no gene match. Germline V CDR1 and CDR2: SNHLY, FYNNEI. The CDR3 runs to 13 residues. Written as DNA, the CDR3 is TGTGCCAGCACAAACCAGGGGGACACTGAAGCTTTCTTT. It translates to CASTNQGDTEAFF.

The sample holds a few counts of this clone. The rearrangement joins TRBV10-3 to TRBJ1-2; D perhaps matches TRBD1 (5 bases). Trimming shortened V by 8 bases and J by 4 bases, and 14 bases separated the two germline ends. The CDR3 covers 13 residues. Per the germline V gene, CDR1 is ENHRY and CDR2 is SYGVKD. CDR3 nucleotides: TGTGCCATCTCCCAGGACACCTTCTATGGCTACACCTTC. Amino acid sequence: CAISQDTFYGYTF.

V and J are TRBV2 and TRBJ1-1; D is undetermined. Germline assignment: CDR1 SNHLY and CDR2 FYNNEI. V dropped 6 bases and J dropped 1 base, with 12 bases sitting between them. The length of the CDR3 is 14 residues. The CDR3 DNA reads as TGTGCCAGCAGAAAAGAACACGGGAACACTGAAGCTTTCTTT. It specifies CASRKEHGNTEAFF. The full variable domain, in which reference TRBV2 and TRBJ1-1 provide the parts outside the CDR3, is EPEVTQTPSHQVTQMGQEVILRCVPISNHLYFYWYRQILGQKVEFLVSFYNNEISEKSEIFDDQFSVERPDGSNFTLKIRSTKLEDSAMYFCASRKEHGNTEAFFGQGTRLTVV.

This clone was counted ten times or more. J is TRBJ2-7 and V is TRBV18; D not certain. From germline, CDR1 is KGHSH and CDR2 LQKENI. The CDR3 runs to 12 residues. The V gene lost 3 bases and the J gene lost 4 bases, with 7 bases spanning the gap. CDR3 residues: CASSPAEYEQYF. The CDR3 DNA is TGTGCCAGCTCACCGGCTGAATACGAGCAGTACTTC.

This clone was observed a few times. The V and J genes are TRBV7-2 and TRBJ1-2; no clear D. The V and J ends lost 7 bases and 8 bases respectively, with 20 bases between them. In germline, CDR1 is SGHTA, CDR2 FQGNSA. This CDR3 spans 14 amino acids. The CDR3 nucleotides read TGTGCCAGCACCTCACTCGGAGGAGAAACGGGCTACACCTTC. Its protein product is CASTSLGGETGYTF.

Only a few counts were recorded for this clone. The V call is TRBV10-3, the J call TRBJ2-6, with no clear D. The V gene lost 8 bases and the J gene lost 0 bases, with 8 bases spanning the gap. The CDR3 has 14 amino acids. Germline loops: CDR1 ENHRY, CDR2 SYGVKD. The CDR3 DNA follows: TGTGCCATCGGCAGGAGCTCTGGGGCCAACGTCCTGACTTTC. The encoded protein is CAIGRSSGANVLTF.

This clone has at least ten counts. The chain combines TRBV28 with TRBJ1-5, with D unclear. Looked up from germline, CDR1 is MDHEN and CDR2 is SYDVKM. The CDR3 spans 15 residues. Deletions cut 5 bases from V and 2 bases from J, with 13 bases between. The CDR3 nucleotides read TGTGCCAGCAGTCATAGCGGGGTGGGCAATCAGCCCCAGCATTTT. As protein: CASSHSGVGNQPQHF.

The chain couples TRBV7-9 to TRBJ2-7; a possible D gene is TRBD1 (6 bases). This CDR3 has 15 residues. The V and J ends lost 4 bases and 2 bases respectively, with 15 bases between them. Germline-derived CDR1 and CDR2 are SEHNR and FQNEAQ (reference sequence). Written as DNA, the CDR3 is TGTGCCAGCAGCTCCTTAGGGGGTTCCACCTACGAGCAGTACGTC. It codes for CASSSLGGSTYEQYV.

This clone was recorded many times. The V call is TRBV5-1, the J call TRBJ2-7; 12 bases match TRBD1. This CDR3 is 14 amino acids long. Germline V gene sequence: CDR1 SGHRS, CDR2 YFSETQ. The junction had 6 bases not matched to a gene; V was cut back by 4 bases and J by 7 bases. The CDR3 DNA follows: TGCGCCAGCAGCCCGGGACAGGGGGCGAGGGAGCAGTACTTC. It yields the protein CASSPGQGAREQYF.

This clone turned up a few times. This chain links TRBV6-6 with TRBJ2-7, with a possible D match to TRBD1 (6 bases). With 0 bases removed from V and 4 bases from J, the gap between germline ends came to 13 bases. The CDR3 extends over 15 amino acids. Germline CDR1 is MNHNY and CDR2 is SVGAGI (reference sequence). Written as DNA, the CDR3 is TGTGCCAGCAGTTACTCTGGGTCAGGGGTTTACGAGCAGTACTTC. This codes for CASSYSGSGVYEQYF.

This clone was picked up a small number of times. Just one base apart from a much larger clone, this may be a read error. V and J are TRBV28 and TRBJ2-1; D not resolved. Germline V CDR1 and CDR2: MDHEN, SYDVKM. CDR3 length: 11 amino acids. Trimming removed 6 bases from V and 4 bases from J, with 4 bases in between. The CDR3 sequence is CASSEYNEQFF. The DNA of the CDR3 is TGTGCCAGCAGCGAATACAATGAGCAGTTCTTC.

The chain couples TRBV6-1 to TRBJ1-2; D is ambiguous. From germline, CDR1 is MNHNS and CDR2 SASEGT. There are 15 residues in the CDR3. V lost 0 bases and J lost 6, with 14 bases in between. The CDR3 reads CASSEALNRLDGYTF. The DNA for the CDR3 is TGTGCCAGCAGTGAAGCGCTAAATCGCCTCGATGGCTACACCTTC.